This T cell receptor (beta chain) emerged from a study of regulatory T cells in long-lasting Graves disease. Study-level points and caveats: Reduced TCR diversity was observed in persistent Graves' patients versus newly diagnosed patients. The study examined only peripheral blood, not thyroid tissue.

The CDR3 length is 15 residues. J was trimmed by 1 base and V by 1 base; bases with no gene match: 3. Library construction for TCR beta used iRepertoire HTBI primers and Arm-PCR of CDR3 regions. TCRdb reprocessed the multiplex PCR reads via MiXCR and lists one record per CDR3 protein. The data contain about 470,000 distinct CDR3 sequences, roughly a fifth of them singletons. This clonotype was counted between two and nine times. Antigen unknown. Documented time point: persistent/refractory GD, antithyroid drugs over 5 years with positive TRAb. The TCR library was prepared using RNA isolated from PBMCs.

This material consisted of peripheral blood mononuclear cells (PBMCs), taken when the disease was refractory, from a patient treated with antithyroid drugs. The receptor was isolated from a female donor with Graves disease. This rearrangement joins TRBV12-3 or TRBV12-4 to TRBJ2-7; the match to TRBD1 covers 8 bases. The CDR3 sequence: CASSLEQGGSYEQYF. For the CDR3, the DNA is TGTGCCAGCAGTTTAGAACAGGGGGGATCCTACGAGCAGTACTTC.